These 31 T cell receptor beta chains share one sample of origin, sequenced in a study of a mutant IDH1 vaccine in newly diagnosed glioma. Clones were read by immunoSEQ multiplex PCR, and TCRdb kept only the in-frame ones, dropping some. The sample records approximately 61,000 clones, under 90% being singletons. Noted time point: week 11, during vaccination. Vaccination used 300 ug of mutant IDH1 20-mer peptide per dose, with topical imiquimod. Antigens for these TCRs are unknown. Specimen: PBMCs, collected from a glioma patient whose treatment included an IDH1 peptide vaccine. These TCRs come from a man aged 45-65 years with glioma.

This chain links TRBV5-4 with TRBJ1-4; possible D gene TRBD1, 6 bases. Trimming removed 10 bases at V and 5 bases at J, with 15 bases between. The V gene's germline CDR1 is SGHNT and CDR2 YYREEE (reference sequence). There are 13 residues in the CDR3. In DNA form, the CDR3 reads TGTGCCTTCGGGGCCCAGGGGAATGAAAAACTGTTTTTT. It encodes CAFGAQGNEKLFF.

As regards this clone: The identical CDR3 is also encoded by other nucleotide sequences in the sample. The chain is built from TRBV5-1 and TRBJ2-3; D unresolved. Germline CDR1 SGHRS, CDR2 YFSETQ. The CDR3 totals 12 residues. V lost 0 bases, J lost 4 bases, and 3 bases lay in between. The CDR3 loop reads CASSLEADTQYF. CDR3 in DNA: TGCGCCAGCAGCTTGGAAGCAGATACGCAGTATTTT.

V and J are TRBV7-9 and TRBJ2-2; D may be TRBD2 (6 bases). Germline CDR1 is SEHNR and CDR2 is FQNEAQ (reference sequence). Trimming took 6 bases from V and 7 from J, leaving 21 bases between them. There are 16 residues in the CDR3. CDR3 protein: CASSSSKLASGGELFF. CDR3 nucleotides: TGTGCCAGCAGTTCCTCAAAACTAGCATCGGGCGGGGAGCTGTTTTTT. Combining the CDR3 with reference TRBV7-9 and TRBJ2-2 gives the whole variable domain DTGVSQNPRHKITKRGQNVTFRCDPISEHNRLYWYRQTLGQGPEFLTYFQNEAQLEKSRLLSDRFSAERPKGSFSTLEIQRTEQGDSAMYLCASSSSKLASGGELFFGEGSRLTVL.

The V and J genes are TRBV4-3 and TRBJ1-2; D gene ambiguous. There are 15 residues in the CDR3. CDR1 is LGHNA, CDR2 YSLEER, per germline. With 3 bases removed from V and 3 bases from J, the gap between germline ends came to 14 bases. The CDR3 loop reads CASSQLATSYYGYTF. The CDR3 bases are TGCGCCAGCAGCCAGCTCGCGACAAGCTACTATGGCTACACCTTC.

This sequence joins TRBV5-6 and TRBJ2-1; 7 positions match TRBD1. V was pared by 4 bases and J by 10 bases, with 5 bases of the junction left unmatched. This CDR3 is 12 amino acids long. In germline, CDR1 is SGHDT, CDR2 YYEEEE. CDR3 region: CASSRTGVEQFF. The CDR3 coding sequence is TGTGCCAGCAGCCGGACAGGTGTCGAGCAGTTCTTC.

This sequence joins TRBV19 and TRBJ1-6, with a possible D match to TRBD1 (6 bases). Deletions cut 2 bases from V and 7 bases from J, with 15 bases between. This CDR3 has 16 amino acids. Germline loops: CDR1 LNHDA, CDR2 SQIVND (reference sequence). The DNA of the CDR3 is TGTGCCAGTAGTATACGCAGGGGCGCAAACAATTCACCCCTCCACTTT. Its protein product is CASSIRRGANNSPLHF.

The CDR3 loop is CASRTGTVNTEAFF. The CDR3 region has the DNA TGTGCCAGCAGAACCGGGACGGTGAACACTGAAGCTTTCTTT. J is TRBJ1-1 and V is TRBV27, with D maybe TRBD1 (5 bases). CDR1 MNHEY and CDR2 SMNVEV come from the germline V gene (reference sequence). This CDR3 comprises 14 residues. The V end lost 6 bases, the J end lost 0 bases, and 11 bases lay between the germline ends.

The chain combines TRBV20-1 with TRBJ1-4; D gene uncertain. In germline, CDR1 is DFQATT, CDR2 SNEGSKA (reference sequence). CDR3 size: 11 residues. V lost 8 bases and J 8 bases, leaving 12 bases between the germline ends. The CDR3 loop is CSPGVGEKLFF. CDR3 DNA: TGCAGTCCCGGTGTTGGAGAAAAACTGTTTTTT.

The chain carries TRBV9 and TRBJ1-3; D is unclear. In germline, CDR1 is SGDLS, CDR2 YYNGEE. The CDR3 loop spans 13 amino acids. Trimming stripped 4 bases from V and 0 bases from J, with 5 bases between. CDR3 bases: TGTGCCAGCAGCCCCCTCTCTGGAAACACCATATATTTT. This gives the protein CASSPLSGNTIYF.

The V gene is TRBV13, the J gene TRBJ2-7, with D perhaps matching TRBD2 (5 bases). The CDR3 spans 16 residues. In germline, CDR1 is PRHDT, CDR2 FYEKMQ (reference sequence). V lost 0 bases, J lost 0 bases, and 12 bases lay in between. CDR3 sequence: CASSLGVARSSYEQYF. The CDR3, as DNA: TGTGCCAGCAGCTTAGGGGTAGCGCGTAGCTCCTACGAGCAGTACTTC.

V usage is TRBV29-1 and J usage is TRBJ2-1; the D gene is possibly TRBD1 (5 bases). CDR3 length: 14 amino acids. Germline CDR1 SQVTM, CDR2 ANQGSEA. Between the trimmed V and J ends, which lost 4 bases and 3 bases, there was a span of 13 bases. The CDR3 is CSVGVRANYNEQFF. The CDR3 region has the DNA TGCAGCGTTGGTGTCAGGGCGAACTACAATGAGCAGTTCTTC.

The genes are TRBV6-9 and TRBJ2-7; D call uncertain. V was cut by 5 bases and J by 12 bases, with 8 bases left in between. The germline gives CDR1 MNHGY, CDR2 SVAAGI. CDR3 length: 9 amino acids. The CDR3 region is CASSPRRYF. DNA of the CDR3: TGTGCCAGCAGTCCCAGGCGGTACTTC.

This sequence joins TRBV18 and TRBJ1-5; 10 nucleotides agree with TRBD1. Per germline, CDR1 KGHSH and CDR2 LQKENI. Trimming took 5 bases from V and 5 from J; bases not matched to a gene: 0. The CDR3 runs to 13 residues. The CDR3: CASSGQGDQPQHF. The DNA of the CDR3 is TGTGCCAGCTCAGGACAGGGGGATCAGCCCCAGCATTTT.

DNA of the CDR3: TGTGCCAGCAGCTTGGGGGAGCTGTTTTTT. This translates into CASSLGELFF. The V and J genes are TRBV11-2 and TRBJ2-2; D call uncertain. CDR3 length: 10 residues. Germline V gene lookup returns CDR1 SGHAT and CDR2 FQNNGV. The V end lost 3 bases, the J end lost 8 bases, and 1 base lay between the germline ends.

This clone showed up just once. The chain recombines TRBV6-1 with TRBJ2-1; possibly TRBD2 for D (6 bases). The ends were cut back, 6 bases at V and 0 bases at J, with 12 bases in the middle. Germline-derived CDR1 and CDR2 are MNHNS and SASEGT. This CDR3 spans 15 amino acids. The CDR3 bases are TGTGCCAGCAGCCCTAGCGACCTCTCCTACAATGAGCAGTTCTTC. Translated, it gives CASSPSDLSYNEQFF.

The chain combines TRBV2 with TRBJ1-4; no definite D call. The CDR3 covers 12 residues. Trimming took 5 bases from V and 8 from J, leaving 9 bases between them. Germline V lookup: CDR1 SNHLY, CDR2 FYNNEI. The CDR3 reads CASSNSQEKLFF. The CDR3 DNA reads as TGTGCCAGCAGTAACAGTCAGGAAAAACTGTTTTTT.

The V gene is TRBV18, the J gene TRBJ2-7; D is unresolved. V lost 4 bases to trimming and J lost 6 bases, with 13 bases between them. Germline assignment: CDR1 KGHSH and CDR2 LQKENI. The CDR3 has 13 residues. CDR3 nucleotide sequence: TGTGCCAGCTCACTCTCAGGAGATCGCGAGCAGTACTTC. Protein sequence: CASSLSGDREQYF.

The CDR3 loop reads CASSGLAGDEQFF. CDR3 in DNA: TGTGCCAGCAGCGGACTAGCGGGGGATGAGCAGTTCTTC. This rearrangement joins TRBV6-5 to TRBJ2-1; 13 positions agree with TRBD2. The CDR3 totals 13 residues. In germline, CDR1 is MNHEY, CDR2 SVGAGI. With V trimmed by 6 bases and J by 8 bases, 1 base remained unmatched.

The chain employs TRBV19 and TRBJ2-1; either TRBD1 or TRBD2 may fit D (6 bases each). The CDR3 consists of 13 residues. Trimming stripped 5 bases from V and 10 bases from J, with 15 bases between. From germline, CDR1 is LNHDA and CDR2 SQIVND (reference sequence). CDR3 coding DNA: TGTGCCAGTAGTCTGGGGGGCTCTCTGGAGCAGTTCTTC. It translates to CASSLGGSLEQFF.

The chain links TRBV5-6 to TRBJ1-2, with 12 positions matching TRBD1. This CDR3 spans 14 amino acids. V lost 4 bases, J lost 3 bases, and 1 base stayed unmatched. CDR1 and CDR2 (germline): SGHDT, YYEEEE. The CDR3 protein is CASSGTGGDYGYTF. CDR3 in DNA: TGTGCCAGCAGCGGGACAGGGGGCGACTATGGCTACACCTTC. The variable domain in full, with the rest retrieved from reference TRBV5-6 and TRBJ1-2, is DAGVTQSPTHLIKTRGQQVTLRCSPKSGHDTVSWYQQALGQGPQFIFQYYEEEERQRGNFPDRFSGHQFPNYSSELNVNALLLGDSALYLCASSGTGGDYGYTFGSGTRLTVV.

V is TRBV6-5 and J is TRBJ1-2; D is undetermined. Germline V gene sequence: CDR1 MNHEY, CDR2 SVGAGI. Trimming removed 6 bases from V and 2 bases from J, with 10 bases in between. The CDR3 is 13 residues long. The CDR3: CASSAGNNYGYTF. The CDR3 bases are TGTGCCAGCAGCGCCGGGAACAACTATGGCTACACCTTC.

The V call is TRBV18, the J call TRBJ1-1; D remains ambiguous. V lost 3 bases, J lost 7 bases, and 9 bases lay in between. The germline V gene encodes CDR1 KGHSH and CDR2 LQKENI. The length of the CDR3 is 12 residues. The CDR3: CASSPARDEAFF. The CDR3 bases are TGTGCCAGCTCACCCGCCCGGGATGAAGCTTTCTTT. The entire variable domain, with the rest obtained from reference TRBV18 and TRBJ1-1, is as follows: NAGVMQNPRHLVRRRGQEARLRCSPMKGHSHVYWYRQLPEEGLKFMVYLQKENIIDESGMPKERFSAEFPKEGPSILRIQQVVRGDSAAYFCASSPARDEAFFGQGTRLTVV.

This clone was counted once. This sequence joins TRBV27 and TRBJ2-2, with D possibly being TRBD1 (5 bases). V lost 0 bases, J lost 5 bases, and 7 bases lay in between. Germline V CDR1 and CDR2: MNHEY, SMNVEV (reference sequence). This CDR3 is 14 amino acids long. CDR3 protein: CASSLSRGTGELFF. The CDR3, as DNA: TGTGCCAGCAGTTTATCAAGGGGAACCGGGGAGCTGTTTTTT.

This clone was seen a handful of times. J is TRBJ1-4 and V is TRBV7-9, with 9 bases that match TRBD1. The CDR3 runs 15 residues. Germline trimming cut 0 bases from V and 6 bases from J; bases unmatched to any gene: 2. Germline CDR1 and CDR2: SEHNR and FQNEAQ (reference sequence). CDR3 sequence reads: CASSLAGTGYEKLFF. The CDR3 coding sequence is TGTGCCAGCAGCTTAGCGGGGACAGGGTATGAAAAACTGTTTTTT.

The chain has TRBV6-5 and TRBJ1-4; D remains ambiguous. CDR3 length equals 13 residues. Per the germline V gene, CDR1 is MNHEY and CDR2 is SVGAGI. V lost 6 bases and J lost 3, with 8 bases in between. This CDR3 reads CASSTSPNEKLFF. The CDR3 DNA is TGTGCCAGCAGCACCTCCCCTAATGAAAAACTGTTTTTT.

This clone was counted between two and nine times. The rearrangement joins TRBV7-6 to TRBJ1-1; no firm D call. The CDR3 totals 13 residues. The germline CDR1 and CDR2 sequences are SGHVS and FNYEAQ. The V gene lost 1 base and the J gene lost 4 bases, with 7 bases spanning the gap. CDR3 in amino acids: CASSLEVGTEAFF. CDR3 coding DNA: TGTGCCAGCAGCTTAGAGGTCGGCACTGAAGCTTTCTTT. The entire variable domain, with the rest obtained from reference TRBV7-6 and TRBJ1-1, is as follows: GAGVSQSPRYKVTKRGQDVALRCDPISGHVSLYWYRQALGQGPEFLTYFNYEAQQDKSGLPNDRFSAERPEGSISTLTIQRTEQRDSAMYRCASSLEVGTEAFFGQGTRLTVV.

Details on this clone: A read error may produce the germline difference seen at one junction end. This rearrangement joins TRBV7-7 to TRBJ2-7; D gene ambiguous. This CDR3 has 13 amino acids. Germline V gives CDR1 SSHAT, CDR2 FNYEAQ (reference sequence). In DNA, the CDR3 is TGTGCTAGCAGCTTACGGACGGTGAACGAGCAGTACTTC. As protein: CASSLRTVNEQYF.

The chain employs TRBV6-5 and TRBJ2-6; D is unclear. The CDR3 totals 14 residues. Trimming left V 4 bases short and J 1 base short, with 5 bases between. Germline CDR1 is MNHEY and CDR2 is SVGAGI. CDR3 bases: TGTGCCAGCAGTTCCGGTTCTGGGGCCAACGTCCTGACTTTC. It specifies CASSSGSGANVLTF.

The chain links TRBV7-9 to TRBJ1-1, with 8 bases identical to TRBD1. V shed 3 bases, J shed 10 bases, and the junction held 4 bases outside the gene matches. The CDR3 totals 12 residues. The germline V gene has CDR1 SEHNR and CDR2 FQNEAQ (reference sequence). CDR3: CASSLPTGGAFF. In DNA form, the CDR3 reads TGTGCCAGCAGCTTGCCTACAGGGGGAGCTTTCTTT.

The chain combines TRBV5-6 with TRBJ2-7, with 13 bases that match TRBD2. This CDR3 comprises 15 residues. Germline CDR1 SGHDT, CDR2 YYEEEE. J was trimmed by 7 bases and V by 4 bases; bases with no gene match: 8. DNA of the CDR3: TGTGCCAGCAGCCTCGGGACTAGCGGGACGGTTGAGCAGTACTTC. Its translation is CASSLGTSGTVEQYF.

The chain's CDR3 is CASSGPLRGTEAFF. In DNA form, the CDR3 reads TGCGCCAGCAGCGGACCGCTTAGGGGTACTGAAGCTTTCTTT. The chain recombines TRBV4-1 with TRBJ1-1, with D possibly being TRBD1 (5 bases). V dropped 5 bases and J dropped 5 bases, with 15 bases sitting between them. Germline V gene data show CDR1 as MGHRA and CDR2 as YSYEKL. This CDR3 spans 14 amino acids.